The clone carrying this T cell receptor beta chain was found once. The CDR3 loop spans 17 amino acids. Germline V gene sequence: CDR1 SGHTA, CDR2 FQGNSA. V lost 1 base, J lost 4 bases, and 8 bases stayed unmatched. This sample was included in a study of technical replicates of blood from a handful of donors. TCRdb's table, derived via immunoSEQ multiplex PCR, lists solely in-frame clones and lacks some. The sample holds 50,000 to 75,000 clones; 90% to 95% are singletons and the top ten take roughly 4%. Material for sequencing was PBMCs. V is TRBV7-2 and J is TRBJ1-2; 11 bases line up with TRBD1. The TCR originated in a human donor in good health. Some clones in this sample may be carry-over from other donors' samples. The CDR3 coding sequence is TGTGCCAGCAGCTTAGAGGGGGCAGGACAGGGGGCCTATGGCTACACCTTC. Protein product: CASSLEGAGQGAYGYTF.